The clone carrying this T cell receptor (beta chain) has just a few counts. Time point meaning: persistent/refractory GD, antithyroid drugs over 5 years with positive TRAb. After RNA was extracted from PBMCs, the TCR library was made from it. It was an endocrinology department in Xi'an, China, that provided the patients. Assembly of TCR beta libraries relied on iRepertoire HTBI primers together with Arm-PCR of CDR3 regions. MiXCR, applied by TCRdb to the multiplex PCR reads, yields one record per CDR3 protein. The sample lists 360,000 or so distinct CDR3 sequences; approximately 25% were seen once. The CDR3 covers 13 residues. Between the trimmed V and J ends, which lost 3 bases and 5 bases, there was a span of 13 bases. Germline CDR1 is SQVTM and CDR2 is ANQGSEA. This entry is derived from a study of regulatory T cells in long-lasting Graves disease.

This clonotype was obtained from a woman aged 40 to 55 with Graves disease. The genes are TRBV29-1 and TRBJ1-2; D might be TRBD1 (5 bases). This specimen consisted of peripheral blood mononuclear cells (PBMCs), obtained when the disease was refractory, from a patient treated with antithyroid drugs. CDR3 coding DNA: TGCAGCGTTGATGAGGGGCCCGTTTATGGCTACACCTTC. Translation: CSVDEGPVYGYTF.